The rows below give T cell receptor beta chains drawn from one sample of a study of technical replicates of blood from several donors. Profiled with immunoSEQ multiplex PCR; TCRdb holds only in-frame clones, not every one. In the table there are tens of thousands of clones, approximately 90% of which are singletons. The sample consisted of T cells isolated from PBMCs. These receptors were taken from a human donor in good health. Each CDR3 is given with its conserved first and last residue. The D gene is left open where the match is weak. Rows give clone size only sometimes, using once, few, many, or a class for an expanded clone.

cdr3_length: 17; clone_size: -; d_call: -; v_call: TRBV7-9; j_call: TRBJ1-5; cdr3_aa: CASSSTIGGPLNQPQHF; cdr3_nt: TGTGCCAGCAGCTCAACGATAGGAGGGCCCCTTAACCAGCCCCAGCATTTT
cdr3_length: 12; clone_size: -; d_call: -; v_call: TRBV28; j_call: TRBJ1-2; cdr3_aa: CASSKVTLSGTF; cdr3_nt: TGTGCCAGCAGTAAAGTGACGCTTTCGGGCACCTTC
cdr3_length: 17; clone_size: -; d_call: TRBD2; v_call: TRBV4-1; j_call: TRBJ2-1; cdr3_aa: CASSRGLAGGYGNEQFF; cdr3_nt: TGCGCCAGCAGCCGAGGACTAGCGGGAGGTTATGGGAATGAGCAGTTCTTC
cdr3_length: 17; clone_size: -; d_call: TRBD2; v_call: TRBV6-1; j_call: TRBJ2-7; cdr3_aa: CASSEPLAGDFLYEQYF; cdr3_nt: TGTGCCAGCAGTGAACCACTAGCGGGAGACTTTCTCTACGAGCAGTACTTC
cdr3_length: 12; clone_size: -; d_call: -; v_call: TRBV11-2; j_call: TRBJ2-7; cdr3_aa: CASSPTAYEQYF; cdr3_nt: TGTGCCAGCAGCCCAACAGCCTACGAGCAGTACTTC
cdr3_length: 11; clone_size: -; d_call: -; v_call: TRBV7-2; j_call: TRBJ2-1; cdr3_aa: CASSFDNEQFF; cdr3_nt: TGTGCCAGCAGCTTCGACAATGAGCAGTTCTTC
cdr3_length: 15; clone_size: -; d_call: TRBD1; v_call: TRBV4-2; j_call: TRBJ1-1; cdr3_aa: CASSHAGGLNTEAFF; cdr3_nt: TGTGCCAGCAGCCATGCAGGGGGCTTAAACACTGAAGCTTTCTTT
cdr3_length: 15; clone_size: -; d_call: -; v_call: TRBV6-5; j_call: TRBJ2-1; cdr3_aa: CASSPDMTNYNEQFF; cdr3_nt: TGTGCCAGCAGTCCCGACATGACGAACTACAATGAGCAGTTCTTC
cdr3_length: 17; clone_size: -; d_call: TRBD1; v_call: TRBV5-1; j_call: TRBJ2-1; cdr3_aa: CASSRTPGQQFYNEQFF; cdr3_nt: TGCGCCAGCAGCAGAACTCCGGGACAGCAGTTCTACAATGAGCAGTTCTTC
cdr3_length: 15; clone_size: -; d_call: -; v_call: TRBV6-5; j_call: TRBJ1-5; cdr3_aa: CASSPSGGSGQPQHF; cdr3_nt: TGTGCCAGCAGCCCATCGGGGGGATCCGGCCAGCCCCAGCATTTT
cdr3_length: 16; clone_size: -; d_call: -; v_call: TRBV6-5; j_call: TRBJ2-3; cdr3_aa: CASSLSLGTGTDTQYF; cdr3_nt: TGTGCCAGCAGTTTGTCACTCGGGACTGGTACAGATACGCAGTATTTT
cdr3_length: 14; clone_size: -; d_call: -; v_call: TRBV6-1; j_call: TRBJ2-5; cdr3_aa: CASSEDEARRAQYF; cdr3_nt: TGTGCCAGCAGTGAAGACGAGGCGAGGAGGGCCCAGTACTTC
cdr3_length: 15; clone_size: -; d_call: TRBD2; v_call: TRBV10-3; j_call: TRBJ2-1; cdr3_aa: CAISSPGGGSNEQFF; cdr3_nt: TGTGCCATCAGCTCCCCGGGGGGAGGAAGTAATGAGCAGTTCTTC
cdr3_length: 15; clone_size: -; d_call: TRBD2; v_call: TRBV5-1; j_call: TRBJ2-7; cdr3_aa: CASSLLAGGPYEQYF; cdr3_nt: TGCGCCAGCAGCTTATTAGCGGGGGGGCCCTACGAGCAGTACTTC
cdr3_length: 13; clone_size: once; d_call: TRBD1; v_call: TRBV6-5; j_call: TRBJ1-6; cdr3_aa: CASLGQGGSPLHF; cdr3_nt: TGTGCCAGCTTGGGACAGGGGGGTTCACCCCTCCACTTT
cdr3_length: 16; clone_size: -; d_call: TRBD2; v_call: TRBV10-3; j_call: TRBJ2-3; cdr3_aa: CAISESVSGGTDTQYF; cdr3_nt: TGTGCCATCAGTGAGTCAGTTAGCGGGGGCACAGATACGCAGTATTTT
cdr3_length: 13; clone_size: few; d_call: -; v_call: TRBV6-1; j_call: TRBJ1-4; cdr3_aa: CAVAAFHNEKLFF; cdr3_nt: TGTGCCGTCGCGGCGTTTCACAACGAAAAACTGTTTTTT
cdr3_length: 14; clone_size: -; d_call: -; v_call: TRBV6-5; j_call: TRBJ2-3; cdr3_aa: CASSYGGTELEQYF; cdr3_nt: TGTGCCAGCAGTTACGGCGGGACGGAGTTGGAGCAGTATTTT
cdr3_length: 15; clone_size: few; d_call: TRBD1; v_call: TRBV5-1; j_call: TRBJ1-1; cdr3_aa: CASSWTGTGDTEAFF; cdr3_nt: TGCGCCAGCAGCTGGACCGGGACAGGGGACACTGAAGCTTTCTTT
cdr3_length: 15; clone_size: -; d_call: TRBD1; v_call: TRBV6-5; j_call: TRBJ2-7; cdr3_aa: CASKLVGDRSYEQYF; cdr3_nt: TGTGCCAGCAAGTTAGTTGGGGACAGGTCCTACGAGCAGTACTTC
cdr3_length: 15; clone_size: -; d_call: TRBD2; v_call: TRBV2; j_call: TRBJ2-7; cdr3_aa: CASSATAGRHDEQYF; cdr3_nt: TGTGCCAGCAGTGCGACAGCGGGACGCCACGACGAGCAGTACTTC
cdr3_length: 13; clone_size: -; d_call: TRBD1; v_call: TRBV19; j_call: TRBJ1-2; cdr3_aa: CATSMTGGTGYTF; cdr3_nt: TGTGCCACCTCCATGACAGGGGGCACTGGCTACACCTTC
cdr3_length: 15; clone_size: once; d_call: -; v_call: TRBV2; j_call: TRBJ1-6; cdr3_aa: CASSVRVLSASPLHF; cdr3_nt: TGTGCCAGCAGTGTACGGGTGCTGAGTGCTTCACCCCTCCACTTT
cdr3_length: 14; clone_size: -; d_call: -; v_call: TRBV5-1; j_call: TRBJ2-5; cdr3_aa: CASSPGQGVETQYF; cdr3_nt: TGCGCCAGCAGCCCCGGCCAGGGCGTCGAGACCCAGTACTTC
cdr3_length: 17; clone_size: -; d_call: TRBD1; v_call: TRBV11-2; j_call: TRBJ1-4; cdr3_aa: CASSLPRDSLVNEKLFF; cdr3_nt: TGTGCCAGCAGCTTACCCCGGGACAGCTTAGTGAATGAAAAACTGTTTTTT
cdr3_length: 14; clone_size: -; d_call: -; v_call: TRBV5-1; j_call: TRBJ2-5; cdr3_aa: CASSLTGFEETQYF; cdr3_nt: TGCGCCAGCAGCTTGACGGGGTTCGAAGAGACCCAGTACTTC
cdr3_length: 15; clone_size: -; d_call: TRBD2; v_call: TRBV9; j_call: TRBJ2-7; cdr3_aa: CASSVSGGAGYEQYF; cdr3_nt: TGTGCCAGCAGCGTTAGCGGGGGGGCCGGCTACGAGCAGTACTTC
cdr3_length: 14; clone_size: -; d_call: -; v_call: TRBV6-5; j_call: TRBJ1-1; cdr3_aa: CASSRLVGGTEAFF; cdr3_nt: TGTGCCAGCAGCCGCCTAGTGGGGGGCACTGAAGCTTTCTTT
cdr3_length: 12; clone_size: -; d_call: TRBD1; v_call: TRBV6-5; j_call: TRBJ2-5; cdr3_aa: CASRGTAETQYF; cdr3_nt: TGTGCCAGCAGAGGGACAGCAGAGACCCAGTACTTC
cdr3_length: 13; clone_size: -; d_call: TRBD1; v_call: TRBV2; j_call: TRBJ2-1; cdr3_aa: CASSGQGRNEQFF; cdr3_nt: TGTGCCAGCAGTGGACAGGGTCGCAATGAGCAGTTCTTC
cdr3_length: 15; clone_size: -; d_call: -; v_call: TRBV6-6; j_call: TRBJ1-2; cdr3_aa: CASSRNRVADYGYTF; cdr3_nt: TGTGCCAGCAGCCGAAACAGGGTCGCGGACTATGGCTACACCTTC
cdr3_length: 14; clone_size: -; d_call: -; v_call: TRBV30; j_call: TRBJ1-2; cdr3_aa: CAWSVYRTNYGYTF; cdr3_nt: TGTGCCTGGAGTGTATACAGAACTAACTATGGCTACACCTTC
cdr3_length: 15; clone_size: -; d_call: TRBD1; v_call: TRBV6-5; j_call: TRBJ2-1; cdr3_aa: CAARHSGTGRDEQFF; cdr3_nt: TGTGCCGCGAGACATTCCGGGACAGGAAGGGATGAGCAGTTCTTC
cdr3_length: 16; clone_size: -; d_call: TRBD1; v_call: TRBV6-5; j_call: TRBJ2-1; cdr3_aa: CASSYSGQASYNEQFF; cdr3_nt: TGTGCCAGCAGTTACTCAGGACAGGCTTCCTACAATGAGCAGTTCTTC
cdr3_length: 14; clone_size: -; d_call: TRBD2; v_call: TRBV6-6; j_call: TRBJ2-3; cdr3_aa: CASSYGRVTDTQYF; cdr3_nt: TGTGCCAGCAGTTACGGGAGGGTCACAGATACGCAGTATTTT
cdr3_length: 13; clone_size: few; d_call: -; v_call: TRBV5-1; j_call: TRBJ1-1; cdr3_aa: CASSTGQNTEAFF; cdr3_nt: TGCGCCAGCAGCACCGGACAGAACACTGAAGCTTTCTTT
cdr3_length: 14; clone_size: -; d_call: -; v_call: TRBV7-2; j_call: TRBJ2-1; cdr3_aa: CASRILVINNEQFF; cdr3_nt: TGTGCCAGCAGAATACTAGTTATAAACAATGAGCAGTTCTTC
cdr3_length: 14; clone_size: -; d_call: TRBD1; v_call: TRBV27; j_call: TRBJ1-5; cdr3_aa: CASSLRLGGQPQHF; cdr3_nt: TGTGCCAGCAGTTTACGGTTAGGGGGCCAGCCCCAGCATTTT
cdr3_length: 15; clone_size: -; d_call: TRBD1; v_call: TRBV11-2; j_call: TRBJ2-5; cdr3_aa: CASSPGQGPAETQYF; cdr3_nt: TGTGCCAGCAGCCCGGGACAGGGCCCGGCGGAGACCCAGTACTTC
cdr3_length: 15; clone_size: -; d_call: -; v_call: TRBV7-6; j_call: TRBJ2-2; cdr3_aa: CASSSLGQNTGELFF; cdr3_nt: TGTGCCAGCAGCTCCCTGGGCCAGAACACCGGGGAGCTGTTTTTT
cdr3_length: 14; clone_size: -; d_call: -; v_call: TRBV19; j_call: TRBJ1-1; cdr3_aa: CAGSGGQVNTEAFF; cdr3_nt: TGTGCCGGCTCGGGCGGGCAGGTGAACACTGAAGCTTTCTTT
cdr3_length: 16; clone_size: -; d_call: TRBD2; v_call: TRBV25-1; j_call: TRBJ2-2; cdr3_aa: CAGSGGWRSNTGELFF; cdr3_nt: TGTGCCGGGTCGGGGGGGTGGAGGTCGAACACCGGGGAGCTGTTTTTT
cdr3_length: 15; clone_size: once; d_call: TRBD2; v_call: TRBV9; j_call: TRBJ2-1; cdr3_aa: CASSVGTRGGNEQFF; cdr3_nt: TGTGCCAGCAGCGTTGGTACCCGGGGGGGCAATGAGCAGTTCTTC
cdr3_length: 15; clone_size: -; d_call: -; v_call: TRBV7-9; j_call: TRBJ1-3; cdr3_aa: CASSLSGSSGNTIYF; cdr3_nt: TGTGCCAGCAGCTTATCAGGATCCTCTGGAAACACCATATATTTT
cdr3_length: 16; clone_size: -; d_call: TRBD1; v_call: TRBV6-1; j_call: TRBJ2-3; cdr3_aa: CASSENTGGITDTQYF; cdr3_nt: TGTGCCAGCAGTGAAAATACAGGGGGTATCACAGATACGCAGTATTTT
cdr3_length: 16; clone_size: -; d_call: -; v_call: TRBV5-1; j_call: TRBJ2-1; cdr3_aa: CASSLGDLSSYNEQFF; cdr3_nt: TGCGCCAGCAGCTTGGGGGACTTGAGCTCCTACAATGAGCAGTTCTTC
cdr3_length: 17; clone_size: few; d_call: -; v_call: TRBV7-9; j_call: TRBJ1-1; cdr3_aa: CASSQFPVRTNDTEAFF; cdr3_nt: TGTGCCAGCAGCCAATTTCCAGTCCGGACAAACGACACTGAAGCTTTCTTT
cdr3_length: 15; clone_size: -; d_call: TRBD2; v_call: TRBV6-4; j_call: TRBJ2-3; cdr3_aa: CASSRTSGGAETQYF; cdr3_nt: TGTGCCAGCAGTCGCACTAGCGGGGGGGCCGAGACGCAGTATTTT
cdr3_length: 12; clone_size: -; d_call: -; v_call: TRBV7-9; j_call: TRBJ2-7; cdr3_aa: CASSSASYEQYF; cdr3_nt: TGTGCCAGCAGCTCCGCGTCCTACGAGCAGTACTTC
cdr3_length: 14; clone_size: -; d_call: TRBD1; v_call: TRBV27; j_call: TRBJ1-5; cdr3_aa: CASSLVTGGQPQHF; cdr3_nt: TGTGCCAGCAGTTTAGTAACAGGGGGTCAGCCCCAGCATTTT
cdr3_length: 18; clone_size: -; d_call: TRBD2; v_call: TRBV27; j_call: TRBJ2-3; cdr3_aa: CASSLVGGTSGRTDTQYF; cdr3_nt: TGTGCCAGCAGTTTGGTTGGCGGGACTAGCGGGAGGACAGATACGCAGTATTTT
cdr3_length: 14; clone_size: -; d_call: TRBD1; v_call: TRBV19; j_call: TRBJ1-4; cdr3_aa: CASSMTGFMEKLFF; cdr3_nt: TGTGCCAGTAGTATGACAGGGTTTATGGAAAAACTGTTTTTT
cdr3_length: 14; clone_size: -; d_call: -; v_call: TRBV2; j_call: TRBJ1-1; cdr3_aa: CASSYIRENTEAFF; cdr3_nt: TGTGCCAGCAGTTATATCAGGGAGAACACTGAAGCTTTCTTT
cdr3_length: 14; clone_size: -; d_call: -; v_call: TRBV5-1; j_call: TRBJ1-1; cdr3_aa: CASSLREANTEAFF; cdr3_nt: TGCGCCAGCAGCTTGCGGGAGGCGAACACTGAAGCTTTCTTT
cdr3_length: 13; clone_size: once; d_call: -; v_call: TRBV11-2; j_call: TRBJ2-7; cdr3_aa: CASSLGGGSEQYF; cdr3_nt: TGTGCCAGCAGCTTAGGGGGGGGCTCCGAGCAGTACTTC